The next 5 T cell receptor beta chains were all read from a single sample in a study of T cells in Graves' hyperthyroidism and ophthalmopathy. The TCR beta CDR3 regions underwent amplification using RNA transcripts as the source. TCR CDR3 regions were first amplified by RT-PCR with HTBI primers. A single record per CDR3 protein comes from TCRdb applying MiXCR to the multiplex PCR reads. The top ten clones hold about 49% of a sample with 350,000 or so distinct CDR3 sequences, roughly 18% of them seen once. Sequencing was performed on blood. Receptors were obtained from a woman aged 45 to 65 with Graves' hyperthyroidism.

This clonotype was counted a few times. The V call is TRBV27, the J call TRBJ1-1, with D uncertain. Trimming removed 5 bases at V and 0 bases at J, with 13 bases between. Germline V gene lookup returns CDR1 MNHEY and CDR2 SMNVEV (reference sequence). CDR3 length: 15 residues. The CDR3 DNA sequence: TGTGCCAGCAGTCCCCGGCCTACTATGAACACTGAAGCTTTCTTT. Translated: CASSPRPTMNTEAFF.

The chain employs TRBV3-1 and TRBJ2-1, with D unclear. The V end lost 1 base, the J end lost 4 bases, and 11 bases lay between the germline ends. The CDR3 is 15 residues long. Germline V gene lookup returns CDR1 LGHDT and CDR2 YNNKEL (reference sequence). CDR3 in amino acids: CASSQVRAYYNEQFF. Here the CDR3 DNA reads TGTGCCAGCAGCCAAGTTAGGGCCTATTACAATGAGCAGTTCTTC.

Details on this clonotype: At one boundary the junction diverges from the germline segment, which might be a read error. The rearrangement joins TRBV7-9 to TRBJ1-5, with 7 nucleotides matching TRBD1. CDR3 length equals 15 residues. Germline V CDR1 and CDR2: SEHNR, FQNEAQ (reference sequence). The CDR3 coding sequence is TGTGCCAGCAGTTTAGAGGGACAGCTGAATCAGCCCCAGCATTTT. It is translated as CASSLEGQLNQPQHF.

Ten or more counts support this clonotype. V and J are TRBV10-3 and TRBJ1-6; possible D gene TRBD1, 5 bases. Germline V gene data show CDR1 as ENHRY and CDR2 as SYGVKD. The CDR3 has 13 residues. Trimming left V 8 bases short and J 10 bases short, with 15 bases between. CDR3 DNA sequence: TGTGCCATCCGGGGAGGGGCCGAGTCACCCCTCCACTTT. Its translation: CAIRGGAESPLHF.

The sample holds a few counts of this clonotype. The chain recombines TRBV12-3 or TRBV12-4 with TRBJ2-1; D remains unclear. Trimming pared 0 bases from V and 0 bases from J, leaving 6 bases between. The CDR3 totals 15 residues. CDR3 in DNA: TGTGCCAGCAGTTTAGCGCCGACCTCCTACAATGAGCAGTTCTTC. Its translation is CASSLAPTSYNEQFF.